These 5 T cell receptor beta chains were all obtained from the same sample, sequenced in a study of shared clonotypes between healthy human individuals. Sequencing was performed with immunoSEQ multiplex PCR; in TCRdb, only in-frame clones are kept and a portion is missing. Here the sample spans about 2 million clones, about 95% being singletons. Naive CD8 cells lacked CD45RO and underwent positive selection for CCR7, leaving out terminally differentiated effector memory CD45RA+ cells. The sequencing sample was made of naive CD8+ T cells sorted from blood. The receptor set was obtained from a man younger than 35 in good health.

V and J are TRBV5-1 and TRBJ2-7, with 14 bases identical to TRBD2. This CDR3 is built from 17 residues. The germline V gene has CDR1 SGHRS and CDR2 YFSETQ. V lost 0 bases to trimming and J lost 5 bases; unmatched junction nucleotides: 7. The CDR3 region has the DNA TGCGCCAGCAGCTTGGGGACTAGCGGGAGGATGGAGGACGAGCAGTACTTC. Its protein is CASSLGTSGRMEDEQYF.

The gene calls are TRBV7-9 and TRBJ1-3; D remains unclear. The ends were cut back, 5 bases at V and 0 bases at J, with 14 bases in the middle. Per the germline V gene, CDR1 is SEHNR and CDR2 is FQNEAQ (reference sequence). The CDR3 totals 16 residues. DNA for the CDR3: TGTGCCAGCAGCCCTCGGACCACTTTCTCTGGAAACACCATATATTTT. As protein: CASSPRTTFSGNTIYF.

The rearrangement joins TRBV11-2 to TRBJ1-1; D remains ambiguous. CDR3 length: 15 amino acids. Germline assignment: CDR1 SGHAT and CDR2 FQNNGV. Trimming pared 3 bases from V and 5 bases from J, leaving 16 bases between. CDR3 loop: CASSLGRNMETEAFF. The CDR3 DNA reads TGTGCCAGCAGCTTGGGAAGGAATATGGAAACTGAAGCTTTCTTT.

This chain joins TRBV9 and TRBJ1-1, with 8 nucleotides matching TRBD1. The CDR3 length is 15 residues. The V gene end was trimmed by 3 bases and the J gene end by 7 bases; junction bases not matched to a gene: 11. Looked up from germline, CDR1 is SGDLS and CDR2 is YYNGEE. The CDR3 here is CASSDSSGGFSEAFF. CDR3 sequence (DNA): TGTGCCAGCAGCGACAGTTCAGGGGGCTTCAGTGAAGCTTTCTTT.

V usage is TRBV19 and J usage is TRBJ2-7, with 8 bases that match TRBD1. Per germline, CDR1 LNHDA and CDR2 SQIVND (reference sequence). After removal of 11 bases from V and 3 bases from J, the junction contained 3 bases not matched to a gene. The CDR3 consists of 11 residues. CDR3 coding DNA: TGTGCCTGCGGACAGGGCTACGAGCAGTACTTC. Its translation: CACGQGYEQYF.